The 12 T cell receptor beta chains below were found in one sample sequenced in a study of blood T cell repertoires in COVID-19. Only in-frame clones appear in the TCRdb table, and some are missing; sequencing was by immunoSEQ multiplex PCR. The table lists roughly 300,000 clones, about 89% of them singletons. The sample comprised peripheral blood. Receptor source: a woman in her thirties with COVID-19, enrolled during active disease.

CDR3 in amino acids: CASSFNSASTDTQYF. Here the CDR3 DNA reads TGCGCCAGCAGCTTCAACAGTGCTAGCACAGATACGCAGTATTTT. V gene TRBV5-1 combines with J gene TRBJ2-3; no reliable D call. With 2 bases removed from V and 0 bases from J, the gap between germline ends came to 10 bases. The germline CDR1 and CDR2 sequences are SGHRS and YFSETQ. CDR3 length equals 15 residues.

The rearrangement uses TRBV7-3 and TRBJ2-3; 8 bases match TRBD1. The CDR3 totals 15 residues. Germline values: CDR1 SGHTA, CDR2 FQGTGA. V lost 1 base to trimming and J lost 3 bases; unmatched junction nucleotides: 3. This CDR3 is CASSLNRGETDTQYF. CDR3 sequence (DNA): TGTGCCAGCAGCTTAAACAGGGGGGAGACAGATACGCAGTATTTT.

This chain uses TRBV6-1 with TRBJ2-5; TRBD1 matches at 10 bases. After removal of 2 bases from V and 4 bases from J, the junction contained 4 bases not matched to a gene. The CDR3 loop spans 15 amino acids. Germline CDR1 MNHNS, CDR2 SASEGT. The CDR3 region has the DNA TGTGCCAGCAGTGAAAGGACAGGGGGGCGAGAGACCCAGTACTTC. Translating gives CASSERTGGRETQYF.

The chain combines TRBV27 with TRBJ2-3, with a tentative D call TRBD2 (6 bases). This CDR3 is built from 15 residues. Germline V gene lookup returns CDR1 MNHEY and CDR2 SMNVEV (reference sequence). Trimming shortened V by 4 bases and J by 4 bases, and 15 bases separated the two germline ends. This CDR3 is CASSSVKAGPDTQYF. The CDR3 nucleotides read TGTGCCAGCAGTTCTGTTAAAGCGGGCCCAGATACGCAGTATTTT.

On this clone: Distinct nucleotide sequences in the sample also encode this CDR3. This chain connects TRBV5-1 to TRBJ1-4; no reliable D call. The V and J ends lost 0 bases and 5 bases respectively, with 11 bases between them. CDR1 and CDR2 (germline): SGHRS, YFSETQ. The CDR3 is made up of 15 amino acids. The DNA of the CDR3 is TGCGCCAGCAGCTTGGCCGGAGGATTAAATGAAAAACTGTTTTTT. This encodes CASSLAGGLNEKLFF.

V is TRBV30 and J is TRBJ1-3, with TRBD1 identical over 12 bases. This CDR3 is built from 20 residues. The V gene end was trimmed by 0 bases and the J gene end by 0 bases; junction bases not matched to a gene: 12. The germline V gene encodes CDR1 GTSNPN and CDR2 SVGIG (reference sequence). CDR3: CAWSVSRDRGRPLSGNTIYF. The CDR3, as DNA: TGTGCCTGGAGTGTTAGTCGGGACAGGGGGCGCCCCCTCTCTGGAAACACCATATATTTT.

V gene TRBV2 combines with J gene TRBJ2-1; tentatively, D is TRBD2 (6 bases). The CDR3 is 13 amino acids. Trimming left V 5 bases short and J 9 bases short, with 14 bases between. Germline values: CDR1 SNHLY, CDR2 FYNNEI. CDR3 protein: CASSQIIGGEQFF. CDR3 nucleotides: TGTGCCAGCAGTCAAATTATCGGGGGTGAGCAGTTCTTC.

V usage is TRBV6-4 and J usage is TRBJ2-2; no firm D call. Deletions cut 2 bases from V and 4 bases from J, with 14 bases between. The CDR3 length is 16 residues. Germline CDR1 is MRHNA and CDR2 is SNTAGT. CDR3 in DNA: TGTGCCAGCAGTGACGGCGCATATCGCGGCACCGGGGAGCTGTTTTTT. It encodes CASSDGAYRGTGELFF.

This sequence joins TRBV5-1 and TRBJ2-2, with no clear D. The CDR3 has 14 residues. Germline CDR1 is SGHRS and CDR2 is YFSETQ. Trimming stripped 4 bases from V and 6 bases from J, with 13 bases between. In DNA form, the CDR3 reads TGCGCCAGCAGCCCCCAAGGAGTACCCGGGGAGCTGTTTTTT. Translating gives CASSPQGVPGELFF.

The genes are TRBV13 and TRBJ2-3; 9 bases agree with TRBD1. The V and J ends lost 3 bases and 1 base, in that order; junction bases with no gene match: 17. The CDR3 loop spans 20 amino acids. Per germline, CDR1 PRHDT and CDR2 FYEKMQ (reference sequence). The CDR3 DNA reads TGTGCCAGCAGCTTTCTTCCGGGACAGGGTAGCCTTATTGGCACAGATACGCAGTATTTT. Translated, it gives CASSFLPGQGSLIGTDTQYF.

This chain joins TRBV25-1 and TRBJ2-3; TRBD2 might be the D (6 bases). V lost 4 bases and J 2 bases, leaving 13 bases between the germline ends. The CDR3 extends over 15 amino acids. Germline loops: CDR1 MGHDK, CDR2 SYGVNS. In DNA form, the CDR3 reads TGTGCCAGCAGTGCTTCTAGCGCCTTCACAGATACGCAGTATTTT. This sequence encodes CASSASSAFTDTQYF.

The V gene is TRBV5-6, the J gene TRBJ2-7; the match to TRBD1 covers 7 bases. V lost 4 bases, J lost 0 bases, and 16 bases stayed unmatched. The V gene's germline CDR1 is SGHDT and CDR2 YYEEEE. CDR3 length equals 18 residues. The DNA of the CDR3 is TGTGCCAGCAGCCGACAGGGTGTACTAACGTCGAGCTCCTACGAGCAGTACTTC. Translation gives CASSRQGVLTSSSYEQYF.